The text below deals with one T cell receptor beta chain. The data are from a study of blood T cell repertoires in COVID-19. As for the study in general: Samples representing acute and convalescent COVID-19 were sourced from the United States, Italy and Spain. PBMCs, B-cell-depleted T cells, or T cells provided the cDNA or gDNA that made up the material.

The CDR3 is 14 amino acids. Germline V CDR1 and CDR2: LNHDA, SQIVND (reference sequence). V trimming: 3 bases; J trimming: 6 bases; junction bases outside the gene matches: 5. Study processing details: Reference gene primers were amplified, and this amplification served to estimate nucleated cell counts. TCRdb's table, derived via immunoSEQ multiplex PCR, lists solely in-frame clones and lacks some. V and J calls and clone size are copied from that table; D and trimming were computed from the DNA. The profile covers approximately 75,000 clones, with less than 90% appearing a single time and about 18% taken by the ten largest.

This chain joins TRBV19 and TRBJ1-5; 7 bases match TRBD1. The clonotype was recovered from a woman of 80 years or more with acute or convalescent COVID-19. Sequencing input: peripheral blood. CDR3 DNA: TGTGCCAGTAGTATGGAGACAGGGTCTCAGCCCCAGCATTTT. It translates to CASSMETGSQPQHF.